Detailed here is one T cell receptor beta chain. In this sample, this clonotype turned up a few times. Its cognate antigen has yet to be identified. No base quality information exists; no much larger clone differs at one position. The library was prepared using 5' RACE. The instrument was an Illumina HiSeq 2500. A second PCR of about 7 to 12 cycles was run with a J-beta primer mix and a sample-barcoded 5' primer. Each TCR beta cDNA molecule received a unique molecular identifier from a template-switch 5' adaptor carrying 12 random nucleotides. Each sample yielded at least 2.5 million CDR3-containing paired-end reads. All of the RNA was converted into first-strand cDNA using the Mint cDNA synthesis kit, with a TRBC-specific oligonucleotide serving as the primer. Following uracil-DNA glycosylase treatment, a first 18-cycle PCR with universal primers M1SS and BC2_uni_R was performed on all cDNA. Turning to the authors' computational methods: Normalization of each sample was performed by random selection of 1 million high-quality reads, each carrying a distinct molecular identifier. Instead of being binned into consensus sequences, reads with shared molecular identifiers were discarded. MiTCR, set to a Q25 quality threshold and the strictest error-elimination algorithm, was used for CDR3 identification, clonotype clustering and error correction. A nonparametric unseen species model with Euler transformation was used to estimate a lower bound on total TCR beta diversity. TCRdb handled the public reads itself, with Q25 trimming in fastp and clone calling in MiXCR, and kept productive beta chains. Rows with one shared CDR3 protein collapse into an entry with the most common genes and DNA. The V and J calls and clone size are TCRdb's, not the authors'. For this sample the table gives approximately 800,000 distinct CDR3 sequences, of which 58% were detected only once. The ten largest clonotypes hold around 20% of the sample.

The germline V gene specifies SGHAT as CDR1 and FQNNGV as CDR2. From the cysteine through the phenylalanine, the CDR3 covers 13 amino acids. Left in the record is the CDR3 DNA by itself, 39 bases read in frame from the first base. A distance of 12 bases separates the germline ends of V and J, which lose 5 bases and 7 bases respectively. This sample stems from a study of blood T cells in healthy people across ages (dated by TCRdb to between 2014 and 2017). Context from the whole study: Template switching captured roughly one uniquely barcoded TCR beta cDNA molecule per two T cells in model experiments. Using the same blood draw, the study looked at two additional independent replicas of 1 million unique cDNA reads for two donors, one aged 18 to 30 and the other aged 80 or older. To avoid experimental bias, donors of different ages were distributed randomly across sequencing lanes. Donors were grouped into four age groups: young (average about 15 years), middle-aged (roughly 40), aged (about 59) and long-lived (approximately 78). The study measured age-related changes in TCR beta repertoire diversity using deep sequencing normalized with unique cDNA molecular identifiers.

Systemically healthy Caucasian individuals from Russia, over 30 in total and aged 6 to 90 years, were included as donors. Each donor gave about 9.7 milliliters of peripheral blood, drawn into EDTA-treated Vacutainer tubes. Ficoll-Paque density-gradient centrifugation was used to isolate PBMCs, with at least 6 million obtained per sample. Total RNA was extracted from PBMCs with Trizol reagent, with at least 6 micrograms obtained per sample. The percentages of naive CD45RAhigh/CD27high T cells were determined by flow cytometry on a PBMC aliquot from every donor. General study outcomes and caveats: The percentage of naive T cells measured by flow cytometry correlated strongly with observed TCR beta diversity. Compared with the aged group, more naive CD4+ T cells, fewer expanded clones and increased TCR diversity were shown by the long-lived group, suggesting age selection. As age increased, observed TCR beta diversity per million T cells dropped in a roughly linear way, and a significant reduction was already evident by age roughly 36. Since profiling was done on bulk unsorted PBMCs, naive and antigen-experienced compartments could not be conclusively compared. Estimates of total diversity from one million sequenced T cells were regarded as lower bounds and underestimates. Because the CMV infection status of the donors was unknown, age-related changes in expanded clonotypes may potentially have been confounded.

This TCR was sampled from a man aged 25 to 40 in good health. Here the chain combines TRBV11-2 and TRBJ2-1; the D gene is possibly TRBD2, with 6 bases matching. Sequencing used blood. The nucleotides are TGTGCCAGCAGCCCCTATGGGGGGAATGAGCAGTTCTTC. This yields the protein CASSPYGGNEQFF.